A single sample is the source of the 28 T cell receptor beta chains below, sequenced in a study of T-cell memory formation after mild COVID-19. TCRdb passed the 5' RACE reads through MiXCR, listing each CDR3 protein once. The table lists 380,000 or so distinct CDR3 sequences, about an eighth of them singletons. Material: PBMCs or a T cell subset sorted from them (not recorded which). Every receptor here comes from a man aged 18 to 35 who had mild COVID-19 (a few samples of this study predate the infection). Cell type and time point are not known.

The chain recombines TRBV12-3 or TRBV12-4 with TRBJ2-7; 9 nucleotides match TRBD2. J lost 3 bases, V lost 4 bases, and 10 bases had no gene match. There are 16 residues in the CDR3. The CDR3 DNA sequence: TGTGCCAGCAGTTCCGAGCTGGCGGGGGGGAACTACGAGCAGTACTTC. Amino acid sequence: CASSSELAGGNYEQYF.

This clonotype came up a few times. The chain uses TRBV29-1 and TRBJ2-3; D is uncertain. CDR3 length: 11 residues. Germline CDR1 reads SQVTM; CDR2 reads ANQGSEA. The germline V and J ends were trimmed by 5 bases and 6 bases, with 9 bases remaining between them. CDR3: CSVHLGDTQYF. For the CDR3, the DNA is TGCAGCGTTCATCTAGGTGATACGCAGTATTTT.

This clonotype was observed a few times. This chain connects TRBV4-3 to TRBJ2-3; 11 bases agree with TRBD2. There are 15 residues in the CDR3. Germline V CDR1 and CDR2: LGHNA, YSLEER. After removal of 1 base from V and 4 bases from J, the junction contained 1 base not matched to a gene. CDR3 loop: CASSQALAGADTQYF. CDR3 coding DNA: TGCGCCAGCAGCCAAGCACTAGCGGGGGCAGATACGCAGTATTTT.

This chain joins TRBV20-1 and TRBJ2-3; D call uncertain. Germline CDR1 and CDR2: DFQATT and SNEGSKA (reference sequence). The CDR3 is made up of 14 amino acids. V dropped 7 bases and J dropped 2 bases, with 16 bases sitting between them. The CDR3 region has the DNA TGCAGTGTGACGCGGAGTATCCTCACAGATACGCAGTATTTT. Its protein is CSVTRSILTDTQYF.

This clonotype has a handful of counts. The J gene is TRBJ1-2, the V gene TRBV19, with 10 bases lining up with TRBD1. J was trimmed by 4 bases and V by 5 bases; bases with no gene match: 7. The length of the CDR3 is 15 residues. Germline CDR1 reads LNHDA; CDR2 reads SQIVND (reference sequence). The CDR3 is CASSLSTGGSYGYTF. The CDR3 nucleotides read TGTGCCAGTAGTCTCTCGACAGGGGGCAGCTATGGCTACACCTTC.

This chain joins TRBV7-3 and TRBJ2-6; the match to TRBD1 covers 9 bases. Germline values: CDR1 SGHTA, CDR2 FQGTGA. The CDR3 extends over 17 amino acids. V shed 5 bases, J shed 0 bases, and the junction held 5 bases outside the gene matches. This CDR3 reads CASSATGGSSGANVLTF. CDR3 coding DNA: TGTGCCAGCAGCGCGACAGGGGGAAGCTCTGGGGCCAACGTCCTGACTTTC.

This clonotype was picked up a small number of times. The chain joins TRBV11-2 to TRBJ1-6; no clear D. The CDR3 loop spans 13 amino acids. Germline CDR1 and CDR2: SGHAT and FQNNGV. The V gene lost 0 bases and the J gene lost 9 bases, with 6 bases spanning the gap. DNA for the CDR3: TGTGCCAGCAGCTTAGAATCCGCTTCACCCCTCCACTTT. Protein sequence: CASSLESASPLHF.

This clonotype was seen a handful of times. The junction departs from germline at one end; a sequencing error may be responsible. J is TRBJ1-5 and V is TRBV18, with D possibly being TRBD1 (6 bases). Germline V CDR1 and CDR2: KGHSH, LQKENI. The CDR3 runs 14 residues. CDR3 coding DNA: TGTGCCAGCTCCCCACAGGGTGTGGTTCAGCCCCAGCATTTT. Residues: CASSPQGVVQPQHF.

As DNA, the CDR3 is TGCGCCAGCGGGGGCCGACGGGAAGAGACCCAGTACTTC. It specifies CASGGRREETQYF. The chain has TRBV5-1 and TRBJ2-5; possibly TRBD1 for D (6 bases). The CDR3 sequence is 13 residues long. The germline V and J ends were trimmed by 7 bases and 3 bases, with 13 bases remaining between them. Germline CDR1 SGHRS, CDR2 YFSETQ.

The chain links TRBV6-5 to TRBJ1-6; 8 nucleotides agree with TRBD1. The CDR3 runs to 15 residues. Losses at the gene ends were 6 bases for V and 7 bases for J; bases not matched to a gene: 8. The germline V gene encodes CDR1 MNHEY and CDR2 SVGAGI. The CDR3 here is CASRLLGQGNSPLHF. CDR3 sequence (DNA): TGTGCCAGCAGGCTGTTAGGACAGGGCAATTCACCCCTCCACTTT.

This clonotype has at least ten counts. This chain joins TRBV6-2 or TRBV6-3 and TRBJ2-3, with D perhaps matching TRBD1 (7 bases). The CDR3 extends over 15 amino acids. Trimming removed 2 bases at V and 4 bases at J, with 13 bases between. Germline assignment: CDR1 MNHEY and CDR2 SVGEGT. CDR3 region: CASSYTQGGADTQYF. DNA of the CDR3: TGTGCCAGCAGTTACACCCAGGGGGGTGCAGATACGCAGTATTTT.

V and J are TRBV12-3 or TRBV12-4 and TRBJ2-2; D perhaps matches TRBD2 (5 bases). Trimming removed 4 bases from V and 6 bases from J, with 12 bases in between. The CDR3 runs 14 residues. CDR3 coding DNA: TGTGCCAGCAGTTATGTAGGAGGTTCCGGGGAGCTGTTTTTT. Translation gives CASSYVGGSGELFF.

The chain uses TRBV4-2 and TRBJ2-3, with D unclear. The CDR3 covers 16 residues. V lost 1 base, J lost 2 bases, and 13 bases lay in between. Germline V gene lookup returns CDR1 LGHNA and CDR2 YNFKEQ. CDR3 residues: CASSQVNDFSTDTQYF. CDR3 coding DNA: TGTGCCAGCAGCCAAGTTAATGATTTCTCCACAGATACGCAGTATTTT.

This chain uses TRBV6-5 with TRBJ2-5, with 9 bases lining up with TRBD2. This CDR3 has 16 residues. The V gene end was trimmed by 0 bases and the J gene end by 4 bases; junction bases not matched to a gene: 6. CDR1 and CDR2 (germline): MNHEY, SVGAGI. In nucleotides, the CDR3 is TGTGCCAGCAGTTACTCTGGCGGGGGGGCCCGAGAGACCCAGTACTTC. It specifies CASSYSGGGARETQYF.

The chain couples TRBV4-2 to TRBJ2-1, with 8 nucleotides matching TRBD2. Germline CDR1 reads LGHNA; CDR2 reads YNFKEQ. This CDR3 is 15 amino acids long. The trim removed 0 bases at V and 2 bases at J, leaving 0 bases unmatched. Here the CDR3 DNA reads TGTGCCAGCAGCCAAGACGGGGGGGCCTACAATGAGCAGTTCTTC. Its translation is CASSQDGGAYNEQFF.

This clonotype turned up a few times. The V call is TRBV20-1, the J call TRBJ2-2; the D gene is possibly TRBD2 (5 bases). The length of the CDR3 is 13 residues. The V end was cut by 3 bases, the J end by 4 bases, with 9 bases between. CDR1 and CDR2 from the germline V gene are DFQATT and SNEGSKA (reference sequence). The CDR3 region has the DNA TGCAGTGCTAGTAACGAGGGCACCGGGGAGCTGTTTTTT. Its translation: CSASNEGTGELFF.

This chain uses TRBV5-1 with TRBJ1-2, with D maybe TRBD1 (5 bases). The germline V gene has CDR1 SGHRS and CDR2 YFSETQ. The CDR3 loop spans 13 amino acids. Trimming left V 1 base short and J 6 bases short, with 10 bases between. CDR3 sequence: CASSLLGQDGYTF. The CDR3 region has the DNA TGCGCCAGCAGCTTGTTGGGGCAGGATGGCTACACCTTC.

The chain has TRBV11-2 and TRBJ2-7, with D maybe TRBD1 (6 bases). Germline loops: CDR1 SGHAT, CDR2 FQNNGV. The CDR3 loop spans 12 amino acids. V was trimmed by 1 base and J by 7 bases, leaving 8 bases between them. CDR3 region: CASSLGTEEQYV. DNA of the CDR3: TGTGCCAGCAGCTTAGGGACAGAAGAGCAGTACGTC.

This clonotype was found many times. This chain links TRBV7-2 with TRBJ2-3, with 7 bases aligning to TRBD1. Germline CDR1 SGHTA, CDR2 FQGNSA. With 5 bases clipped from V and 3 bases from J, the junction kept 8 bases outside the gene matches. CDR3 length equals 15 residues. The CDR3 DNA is TGTGCCAGCAGCCAACAGGGGACCCCTACAGATACGCAGTATTTT. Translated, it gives CASSQQGTPTDTQYF.

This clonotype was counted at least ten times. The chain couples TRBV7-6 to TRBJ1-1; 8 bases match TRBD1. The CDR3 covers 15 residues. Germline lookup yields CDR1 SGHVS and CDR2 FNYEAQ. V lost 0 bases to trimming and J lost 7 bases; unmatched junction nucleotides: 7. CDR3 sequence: CASSLAGQGAGEAFF. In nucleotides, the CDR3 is TGTGCCAGCAGCTTAGCGGGGCAGGGGGCAGGTGAAGCTTTCTTT.

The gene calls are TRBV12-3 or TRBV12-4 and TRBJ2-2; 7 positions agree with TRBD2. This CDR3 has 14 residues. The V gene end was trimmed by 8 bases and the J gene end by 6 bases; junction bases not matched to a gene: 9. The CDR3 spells CASRLISGAGELFF. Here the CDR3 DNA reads TGTGCCAGCCGCCTGATCAGCGGGGCCGGGGAGCTGTTTTTT.

The CDR3 loop reads CASSIAGAAGTEAFF. Here the CDR3 DNA reads TGTGCCAGCAGCATTGCAGGGGCAGCGGGCACTGAAGCTTTCTTT. V usage is TRBV7-9 and J usage is TRBJ1-1, with D possibly matching TRBD1 (6 bases). Germline assignment: CDR1 SEHNR and CDR2 FQNEAQ (reference sequence). The V end was cut by 5 bases, the J end by 4 bases, with 17 bases between. CDR3 length: 15 residues.

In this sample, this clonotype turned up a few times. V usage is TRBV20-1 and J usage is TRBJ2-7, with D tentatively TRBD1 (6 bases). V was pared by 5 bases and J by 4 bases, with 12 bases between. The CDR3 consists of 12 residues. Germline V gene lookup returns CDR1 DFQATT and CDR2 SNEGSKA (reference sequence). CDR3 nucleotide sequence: TGCAGTGCTTCCCGGGACACATACGAGCAGTACTTC. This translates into CSASRDTYEQYF.

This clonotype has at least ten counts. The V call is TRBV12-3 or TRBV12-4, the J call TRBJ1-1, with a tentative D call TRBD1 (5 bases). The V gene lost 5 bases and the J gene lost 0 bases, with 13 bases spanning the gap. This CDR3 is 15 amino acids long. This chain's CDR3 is CASSTLGGLNTEAFF. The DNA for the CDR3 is TGTGCCAGCAGTACCCTGGGGGGTCTGAACACTGAAGCTTTCTTT.

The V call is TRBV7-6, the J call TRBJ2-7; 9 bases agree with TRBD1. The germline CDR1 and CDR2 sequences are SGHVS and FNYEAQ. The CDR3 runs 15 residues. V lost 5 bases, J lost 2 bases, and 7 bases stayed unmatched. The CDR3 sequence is CASSPTGGEAYEQYF. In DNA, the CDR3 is TGTGCCAGCAGCCCCACAGGGGGCGAGGCCTACGAGCAGTACTTC.

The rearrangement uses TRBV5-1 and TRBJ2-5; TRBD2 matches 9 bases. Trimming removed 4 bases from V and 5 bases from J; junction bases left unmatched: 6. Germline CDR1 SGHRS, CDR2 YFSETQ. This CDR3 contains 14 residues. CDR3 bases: TGCGCCAGCAGCGGGACTAGCTCGGGGGAGACCCAGTACTTC. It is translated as CASSGTSSGETQYF.

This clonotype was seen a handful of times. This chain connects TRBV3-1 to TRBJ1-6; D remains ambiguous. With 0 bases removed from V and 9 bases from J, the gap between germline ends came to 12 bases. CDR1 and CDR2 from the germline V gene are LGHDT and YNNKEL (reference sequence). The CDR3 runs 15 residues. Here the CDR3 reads CASSQDFRGGSPLHF. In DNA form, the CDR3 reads TGTGCCAGCAGCCAAGATTTTAGAGGCGGTTCACCCCTCCACTTT.

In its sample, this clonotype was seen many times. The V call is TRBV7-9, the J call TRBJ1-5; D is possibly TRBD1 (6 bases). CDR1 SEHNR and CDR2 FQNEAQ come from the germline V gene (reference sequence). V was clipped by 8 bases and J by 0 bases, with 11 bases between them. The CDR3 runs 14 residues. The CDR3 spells CASWSGDSNQPQHF. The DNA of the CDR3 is TGTGCCAGCTGGTCAGGGGATAGCAATCAGCCCCAGCATTTT.